These 26 T cell receptor beta chains were all obtained from the same sample, sequenced in a study of T-cell reconstitution after alpha-beta-depleted transplantation in children. The authors prepared the TCRbeta library with unique molecular identifiers. Using its own MiXCR run on the PCR reads, TCRdb lists one record per CDR3 protein. Among about 200,000 distinct CDR3 sequences listed, approximately 6.9% were seen once. Source: PBMCs, taken before TCRalphabeta/CD19-depleted stem cell transplant. The receptors derive from a boy aged 2 to 10 with acute lymphoblastic leukemia, due to receive a stem cell transplant.

This clonotype was picked up many times. V usage is TRBV25-1 and J usage is TRBJ2-1; a possible D gene is TRBD1 (6 bases). The V end lost 3 bases, the J end lost 0 bases, and 12 bases lay between the germline ends. The CDR3 loop spans 16 amino acids. The germline V gene encodes CDR1 MGHDK and CDR2 SYGVNS. CDR3 sequence reads: CASSDPGESSYNEQFF. CDR3 DNA sequence: TGTGCCAGCAGTGATCCAGGGGAAAGCTCCTACAATGAGCAGTTCTTC.

This clonotype was seen many times. The rearrangement links TRBV29-1 to TRBJ1-1; D may be TRBD1 (5 bases). Germline assignment: CDR1 SQVTM and CDR2 ANQGSEA. The V gene lost 6 bases and the J gene lost 6 bases, with 20 bases spanning the gap. The CDR3 contains 14 residues. CDR3 DNA sequence: TGCAGCGTAAGTCATAGGGGTACGTTCGCTGAAGCTTTCTTT. It codes for CSVSHRGTFAEAFF.

The sample holds many counts of this clonotype. One end of the junction does not line up with germline, which may come from a read error. The rearrangement joins TRBV15 to TRBJ1-1; 9 bases agree with TRBD1. CDR3 length equals 12 residues. CDR1 and CDR2 from the germline V gene are LNHNV and YYDKDF (reference sequence). The CDR3 here is CATNVRDRELIF. The CDR3, as DNA: TGTGCCACTAACGTCCGGGACAGGGAGTTGATTTTT.

This clonotype appeared many times. J is TRBJ2-7 and V is TRBV12-3 or TRBV12-4, with D perhaps TRBD1 (6 bases). The CDR3 extends over 15 amino acids. The ends were cut back, 3 bases at V and 2 bases at J, with 14 bases in the middle. CDR3 protein: CASSFTDRGAYEQYF. CDR3 sequence (DNA): TGTGCCAGCAGTTTTACGGACAGAGGAGCCTACGAGCAGTACTTC.

At least ten counts were recorded for this clonotype. The chain couples TRBV12-3 or TRBV12-4 to TRBJ2-4; TRBD1 matches at 7 bases. Trimming took 6 bases from V and 6 from J; bases not matched to a gene: 5. This CDR3 contains 13 residues. CDR3 bases: TGTGCCAGCAGCTTGACAGGGATAAACATTCAGTACTTC. Translated: CASSLTGINIQYF.

This clonotype showed up many times. This chain uses TRBV7-2 with TRBJ2-1, with 10 bases identical to TRBD2. CDR1 is SGHTA and CDR2 is FQGNSA in the germline V gene. This CDR3 has 16 amino acids. With 3 bases clipped from V and 8 bases from J, the junction kept 10 bases outside the gene matches. CDR3 region: CASSFLSGRAEDEQFF. CDR3 nucleotide sequence: TGTGCCAGCAGCTTCCTCAGCGGGAGGGCCGAGGATGAGCAGTTCTTC.

This clonotype was detected once. The rearrangement uses TRBV13 and TRBJ1-6; maybe TRBD1 (5 bases). Deletions cut 3 bases from V and 10 bases from J, with 16 bases between. The germline V gene has CDR1 PRHDT and CDR2 FYEKMQ (reference sequence). This CDR3 has 15 amino acids. The CDR3 DNA follows: TGTGCCAGCAGCTTCCTTCCGGGGGACGGCTCACCCCTCCACTTT. Residues: CASSFLPGDGSPLHF.

This chain connects TRBV28 to TRBJ2-1; 9 positions match TRBD1. The CDR3 has 14 amino acids. The V gene end was trimmed by 3 bases and the J gene end by 7 bases; junction bases not matched to a gene: 4. Germline V gene sequence: CDR1 MDHEN, CDR2 SYDVKM. The CDR3, as DNA: TGTGCCAGCAGTTTTGACAGGGGGATGAATGAGCAGTTCTTC. This translates into CASSFDRGMNEQFF.

This clonotype was detected many times. The rearrangement uses TRBV28 and TRBJ1-4; 8 bases fit TRBD1. The CDR3 covers 19 residues. Germline assignment: CDR1 MDHEN and CDR2 SYDVKM. Trimming at V came to 2 bases and at J to 0 bases, leaving 11 bases not matched to a gene. The CDR3 sequence is CASSLISRQGPATNEKLFF. CDR3 sequence (DNA): TGTGCCAGCAGTTTAATCTCGAGACAGGGGCCGGCAACTAATGAAAAACTGTTTTTT. The whole variable domain, filled in from reference TRBV28 and TRBJ1-4, reads DVKVTQSSRYLVKRTGEKVFLECVQDMDHENMFWYRQDPGLGLRLIYFSYDVKMKEKGDIPEGYSVSREKKERFSLILESASTNQTSMYLCASSLISRQGPATNEKLFFGSGTQLSVL.

Ten or more counts support this clonotype. The rearrangement joins TRBV5-1 to TRBJ1-3; D is uncertain. The CDR3 extends over 12 amino acids. Trimming shortened V by 0 bases and J by 4 bases, and 2 bases separated the two germline ends. Germline CDR1 is SGHRS and CDR2 is YFSETQ. CDR3 protein: CASSLDGNTIYF. The DNA of the CDR3 is TGCGCCAGCAGCTTGGACGGAAACACCATATATTTT.

This clonotype was counted ten times or more. This chain joins TRBV9 and TRBJ2-1; possibly TRBD1 or TRBD2 for D (5 bases each). The ends were cut back, 2 bases at V and 5 bases at J, with 14 bases in the middle. Germline CDR1 reads SGDLS; CDR2 reads YYNGEE. The CDR3 length is 15 residues. CDR3 amino acids: CASSVGTHRDNEQFF. Written as DNA, the CDR3 is TGTGCCAGCAGCGTCGGGACGCACCGAGACAATGAGCAGTTCTTC.

Only one count was recorded for this clonotype. This CDR3 fails to terminate in the conserved phenylalanine or tryptophan, so it likely reflects a read error. This rearrangement joins TRBV2 to TRBJ2-3, with 11 bases matching TRBD2. From germline, CDR1 is SNHLY and CDR2 FYNNEI. The V segment lost 9 bases and the J segment 0 bases; nucleotides outside the gene matches: 5. CDR3 length equals 15 residues. CDR3 residues: CARGGTSGSTDTQYL. The CDR3 DNA reads TGTGCCAGAGGGGGGACTAGCGGAAGCACAGATACGCAGTATCTG.

This rearrangement joins TRBV7-9 to TRBJ2-5; 7 nucleotides agree with TRBD1. After removal of 6 bases from V and 1 base from J, the junction contained 2 bases not matched to a gene. Per the germline V gene, CDR1 is SEHNR and CDR2 is FQNEAQ (reference sequence). The CDR3 runs to 13 residues. DNA of the CDR3: TGTGCCAGCAGAACAGGGGCCCAAGAGACCCAGTACTTC. Its protein product is CASRTGAQETQYF.

This clonotype was picked up a small number of times. This sequence joins TRBV20-1 and TRBJ2-5, with TRBD1 matching over 8 bases. CDR1 DFQATT and CDR2 SNEGSKA come from the germline V gene (reference sequence). Losses at the gene ends were 6 bases for V and 2 bases for J; bases not matched to a gene: 11. The CDR3 consists of 15 residues. The CDR3 reads CSANPGQEDQETQYF. The CDR3, as DNA: TGCAGTGCGAACCCGGGACAGGAGGATCAAGAGACCCAGTACTTC.

This clonotype was detected many times. The chain links TRBV20-1 to TRBJ2-1, with a tentative D call TRBD2 (6 bases). Germline V gene sequence: CDR1 DFQATT, CDR2 SNEGSKA (reference sequence). This CDR3 has 12 amino acids. The V gene lost 8 bases and the J gene lost 9 bases, with 17 bases spanning the gap. CDR3 amino acids: CSSQLLAVEQFF. For the CDR3, the DNA is TGCAGTTCCCAGCTCTTAGCGGTTGAGCAGTTCTTC.

This clonotype was recorded many times. CDR3 in DNA: TGCGCCAGCAGCTTGCAGGGAAGAGAGACCCAGTACTTC. Translation: CASSLQGRETQYF. V usage is TRBV5-1 and J usage is TRBJ2-5; maybe TRBD1 (5 bases). CDR3 length: 13 amino acids. Trimming removed 1 base from V and 4 bases from J, with 8 bases in between. Germline V gene lookup returns CDR1 SGHRS and CDR2 YFSETQ.

J is TRBJ1-5 and V is TRBV6-5; D ambiguous. V was cut by 5 bases and J by 4 bases, with 18 bases left in between. Germline V gene lookup returns CDR1 MNHEY and CDR2 SVGAGI. This CDR3 is 16 amino acids long. The CDR3 reads CASSPPFFTRNQPQHF. The CDR3 nucleotides read TGTGCCAGCAGTCCCCCGTTTTTCACTCGGAATCAGCCCCAGCATTTT.

The CDR3: CASTMNRYEQYF. CDR3 coding DNA: TGTGCCAGCACCATGAATCGGTACGAGCAGTACTTC. The genes are TRBV7-2 and TRBJ2-7; D unclear. V was trimmed by 7 bases and J by 4 bases, leaving 11 bases between them. Per the germline V gene, CDR1 is SGHTA and CDR2 is FQGNSA. The CDR3 is 12 residues long.

Many counts were recorded for this clonotype. The chain carries TRBV20-1 and TRBJ2-1; 7 bases are a match to TRBD2. The trim removed 0 bases at V and 2 bases at J, leaving 7 bases unmatched. The CDR3 totals 16 residues. Germline lookup yields CDR1 DFQATT and CDR2 SNEGSKA (reference sequence). This chain's CDR3 is CSARDRASGPYNEQFF. For the CDR3, the DNA is TGCAGTGCTAGAGATAGGGCTAGCGGTCCCTACAATGAGCAGTTCTTC.

The sample holds many counts of this clonotype. V and J are TRBV6-5 and TRBJ1-1; no clear D gene. Germline V gene lookup returns CDR1 MNHEY and CDR2 SVGAGI. This CDR3 comprises 13 residues. V was cut by 0 bases and J by 6 bases, with 8 bases left in between. As DNA, the CDR3 is TGTGCCAGCAGTTACTCTTTCCCCCCTGAAGCTTTCTTT. The encoded protein is CASSYSFPPEAFF.

This chain links TRBV10-2 with TRBJ2-7; TRBD2 matches at 10 bases. The CDR3 extends over 14 amino acids. V shed 8 bases, J shed 2 bases, and the junction held 6 bases outside the gene matches. Germline CDR1 WSHSY, CDR2 SAAADI. CDR3 region: CASGFLAGAYEQYF. The CDR3 DNA reads TGCGCCAGCGGTTTTCTAGCGGGGGCCTACGAGCAGTACTTC.

This clonotype was seen repeatedly, ten times or more. This chain connects TRBV28 to TRBJ1-5, with D unresolved. Germline V gives CDR1 MDHEN, CDR2 SYDVKM. V was shortened by 3 bases and J by 4 bases, with 1 base between the two germline ends. This CDR3 contains 11 residues. In DNA form, the CDR3 reads TGTGCCAGCAGTTTTAATCAGCCCCAGCATTTT. Protein sequence: CASSFNQPQHF. The variable domain in full, completed from reference TRBV28 and TRBJ1-5, reads DVKVTQSSRYLVKRTGEKVFLECVQDMDHENMFWYRQDPGLGLRLIYFSYDVKMKEKGDIPEGYSVSREKKERFSLILESASTNQTSMYLCASSFNQPQHFGDGTRLSIL.

This clonotype has ten or more counts. The CDR3, as DNA: TGCAGTGCTAACGGATTATGGAATGAGCAGTTCTTC. Its protein product is CSANGLWNEQFF. The chain recombines TRBV20-1 with TRBJ2-1; D unresolved. Trimming took 4 bases from V and 7 from J, leaving 11 bases between them. Per the germline V gene, CDR1 is DFQATT and CDR2 is SNEGSKA (reference sequence). The CDR3 spans 12 residues.

This clonotype was counted many times. The chain carries TRBV4-2 and TRBJ2-1; D gene ambiguous. V lost 0 bases, J lost 8 bases, and 5 bases lay in between. The CDR3 has 12 residues. Germline V CDR1 and CDR2: LGHNA, YNFKEQ. The CDR3 bases are TGTGCCAGCAGCCAAGATTTCGATGAGCAGTTCTTC. It codes for CASSQDFDEQFF.

This clonotype was seen at least ten times. The chain links TRBV20-1 to TRBJ1-5, with a weak D call TRBD1 (6 bases). Looked up from germline, CDR1 is DFQATT and CDR2 is SNEGSKA (reference sequence). This CDR3 region has 14 residues. Trimming cost V 1 base and J 1 base, with 8 bases left between them. This CDR3 reads CSARGGASNQPQHF. CDR3 bases: TGCAGTGCTAGAGGGGGGGCAAGCAATCAGCCCCAGCATTTT.

The chain's CDR3 is CASSLQGPTGELFF. CDR3 DNA: TGTGCCAGCAGCTTGCAGGGCCCCACCGGGGAGCTGTTTTTT. The chain carries TRBV7-9 and TRBJ2-2, with a possible D match to TRBD1 (5 bases). Per germline, CDR1 SEHNR and CDR2 FQNEAQ (reference sequence). The CDR3 runs to 14 residues. V was pared by 3 bases and J by 4 bases, with 9 bases between.